This T cell receptor beta chain comes out of a study of OX40 agonist ivuxolimab in advanced cancers. Study in general: An agonistic anti-OX40 (CD134) antibody, ivuxolimab, was used to treat the patients. Recorded diagnoses for dose-escalation patients were hepatocellular carcinoma, melanoma, renal cell or head and neck cancer.

Looked up from germline, CDR1 is SGDLS and CDR2 is YYNGEE. This CDR3 is built from 13 residues. Trimming stripped 0 bases from V and 4 bases from J, with 7 bases between. TCRdb keeps only in-frame clones here, not all; method: immunoSEQ multiplex PCR. The sample holds approximately 45,000 clones; approximately 80% are singletons and the top ten take about 4.4%. Regarding the study as a whole: Clonal expansion was seen in CD4+ and CD8+ blood T cells by week 6 at 0.1 to 3.0 mg/kg.

About this clone itself: What it binds is unknown.

This specimen was CD4+ or CD8+ T cells sorted from blood, taken in a trial of the OX40 agonist ivuxolimab. The receptor comes from an adult with an advanced solid tumor such as melanoma, head and neck, liver or kidney cancer. The chain combines TRBV9 with TRBJ1-2, with unresolved D. CDR3 loop: CASSVGTSYGYTF. CDR3 coding DNA: TGTGCCAGCAGCGTAGGGACTAGCTATGGCTACACCTTC.